The 24 T cell receptor beta chains below come from one sample, sequenced in a study of PD-L1 blockade in urothelial cancer. Method: immunoSEQ multiplex PCR; TCRdb's copy keeps in-frame clones and lacks some. Of roughly 60,000 clones listed, around 79% are singletons. The sample in question was PBMCs, obtained around atezolizumab (anti-PD-L1) treatment. The receptors shown here come from a man between 65 and 85 years old with urothelial cancer.

The V and J genes are TRBV7-2 and TRBJ2-3; possibly TRBD2 for D (6 bases). Germline values: CDR1 SGHTA, CDR2 FQGNSA. The CDR3 is made up of 13 amino acids. V lost 4 bases and J 3 bases, leaving 8 bases between the germline ends. The CDR3 protein is CASSSSVTDTQYF. CDR3 sequence (DNA): TGTGCCAGCAGCTCTAGCGTGACAGATACGCAGTATTTT. Together with reference TRBV7-2 and TRBJ2-3, the CDR3 gives the full variable domain: GAGVSQSPSNKVTEKGKDVELRCDPISGHTALYWYRQSLGQGLEFLIYFQGNSAPDKSGLPSDRFSAERTGGSVSTLTIQRTQQEDSAVYLCASSSSVTDTQYFGPGTRLTVL.

The V and J genes are TRBV7-9 and TRBJ2-3, with TRBD1 matching over 8 bases. Germline-derived CDR1 and CDR2 are SEHNR and FQNEAQ (reference sequence). The CDR3 has 16 amino acids. J was trimmed by 2 bases and V by 7 bases; bases with no gene match: 11. This chain's CDR3 is CASTMGTGADTDTQYF. CDR3 coding DNA: TGTGCCAGCACCATGGGGACAGGCGCAGACACAGATACGCAGTATTTT.

The rearrangement joins TRBV28 to TRBJ2-7; 7 nucleotides match TRBD1. Germline loops: CDR1 MDHEN, CDR2 SYDVKM. This CDR3 has 14 amino acids. With 5 bases clipped from V and 3 bases from J, the junction kept 7 bases outside the gene matches. CDR3: CASSRTGTNYEQYF. CDR3 coding DNA: TGTGCCAGCAGTCGGACAGGAACTAACTACGAGCAGTACTTC. Using reference TRBV28 and TRBJ2-7 for the parts outside the CDR3, the full variable domain is DVKVTQSSRYLVKRTGEKVFLECVQDMDHENMFWYRQDPGLGLRLIYFSYDVKMKEKGDIPEGYSVSREKKERFSLILESASTNQTSMYLCASSRTGTNYEQYFGPGTRLTVT.

The chain has TRBV19 and TRBJ1-2; D perhaps matches TRBD1 (5 bases). There are 13 residues in the CDR3. Germline V gives CDR1 LNHDA, CDR2 SQIVND (reference sequence). The V end lost 7 bases, the J end lost 4 bases, and 13 bases lay between the germline ends. The CDR3 DNA reads as TGTGCCAGTACTAAGACAGAACTCTATGGCTACACCTTC. Its protein product is CASTKTELYGYTF.

The chain combines TRBV5-6 with TRBJ2-5; the D is unclear. The V end was cut by 3 bases, the J end by 5 bases, with 11 bases between. Per germline, CDR1 SGHDT and CDR2 YYEEEE. This CDR3 has 13 amino acids. The CDR3 DNA reads TGTGCCAGCAGCTCGAGGAGTTTCGAGACCCAGTACTTC. It yields the protein CASSSRSFETQYF.

The chain employs TRBV2 and TRBJ2-7, with TRBD1 matching over 8 bases. The length of the CDR3 is 15 residues. V shed 4 bases, J shed 3 bases, and the junction held 8 bases outside the gene matches. Germline values: CDR1 SNHLY, CDR2 FYNNEI. The CDR3 nucleotides read TGTGCCAGCAGTGTGATCGGACAGGGTGACTACGAGCAGTACTTC. Encoded protein: CASSVIGQGDYEQYF. The whole variable domain, remainder taken from reference TRBV2 and TRBJ2-7, is EPEVTQTPSHQVTQMGQEVILRCVPISNHLYFYWYRQILGQKVEFLVSFYNNEISEKSEIFDDQFSVERPDGSNFTLKIRSTKLEDSAMYFCASSVIGQGDYEQYFGPGTRLTVT.

CDR3 nucleotides: TGTGCCAGCAGCGCAGGGACAGCTTACAATGAGCAGTTCTTC. Translated: CASSAGTAYNEQFF. The chain uses TRBV9 and TRBJ2-1; TRBD1 agrees at 7 bases. Germline V gene sequence: CDR1 SGDLS, CDR2 YYNGEE. V lost 3 bases to trimming and J lost 4 bases; unmatched junction nucleotides: 4. The CDR3 covers 14 residues. The entire variable domain, with the rest obtained from reference TRBV9 and TRBJ2-1, is as follows: DSGVTQTPKHLITATGQRVTLRCSPRSGDLSVYWYQQSLDQGLQFLIQYYNGEERAKGNILERFSAQQFPDLHSELNLSSLELGDSALYFCASSAGTAYNEQFFGPGTRLTVL.

The CDR3 DNA sequence: TGCGCCAGCAGCCAAGCCGGGGGGGACACAGATACGCAGTATTTT. Encoded protein: CASSQAGGDTDTQYF. The rearrangement links TRBV4-1 to TRBJ2-3, with 8 bases matching TRBD2. Germline V gene sequence: CDR1 MGHRA, CDR2 YSYEKL. V trimming: 1 base; J trimming: 2 bases; junction bases outside the gene matches: 2. The CDR3 has 15 amino acids.

The CDR3 is CASSLTYNNEQFF. The CDR3 bases are TGTGCCAGCAGCTTGACTTACAACAATGAGCAGTTCTTC. This chain uses TRBV7-9 with TRBJ2-1, with no clear D. Between the trimmed V and J ends, which lost 3 bases and 5 bases, there was a span of 8 bases. The CDR3 has 13 amino acids. CDR1 and CDR2 (germline): SEHNR, FQNEAQ (reference sequence). Full variable domain (outside the CDR3, taken from reference TRBV7-9 and TRBJ2-1): DTGVSQNPRHKITKRGQNVTFRCDPISEHNRLYWYRQTLGQGPEFLTYFQNEAQLEKSRLLSDRFSAERPKGSFSTLEIQRTEQGDSAMYLCASSLTYNNEQFFGPGTRLTVL.

The chain employs TRBV2 and TRBJ2-7; 8 bases line up with TRBD1. The CDR3 consists of 13 residues. The V and J ends lost 7 bases and 5 bases, in that order; junction bases with no gene match: 7. In germline, CDR1 is SNHLY, CDR2 FYNNEI. The CDR3 DNA sequence: TGTGCCAGCACCAAGGACAGGGTGGACGAGCAGTACTTC. It is translated as CASTKDRVDEQYF. Combining the CDR3 with reference TRBV2 and TRBJ2-7 gives the whole variable domain EPEVTQTPSHQVTQMGQEVILRCVPISNHLYFYWYRQILGQKVEFLVSFYNNEISEKSEIFDDQFSVERPDGSNFTLKIRSTKLEDSAMYFCASTKDRVDEQYFGPGTRLTVT.

This chain joins TRBV5-6 and TRBJ2-7; no reliable D call. V was shortened by 1 base and J by 0 bases, with 8 bases between the two germline ends. In germline, CDR1 is SGHDT, CDR2 YYEEEE. This CDR3 comprises 14 residues. The DNA of the CDR3 is TGTGCCAGCAGCTTGCGCCGGGTCTCCTACGAGCAGTACTTC. Its protein is CASSLRRVSYEQYF.

The chain uses TRBV11-2 and TRBJ2-3; possible D gene TRBD1, 5 bases. V was pared by 1 base and J by 6 bases, with 11 bases between. There are 14 residues in the CDR3. Per the germline V gene, CDR1 is SGHAT and CDR2 is FQNNGV. CDR3 coding DNA: TGTGCCAGCAGCTTAGGCCAGGGTATCGATACGCAGTATTTT. This codes for CASSLGQGIDTQYF.

The chain is built from TRBV2 and TRBJ1-1; no firm D call. V lost 4 bases, J lost 5 bases, and 11 bases lay in between. Germline CDR1 and CDR2: SNHLY and FYNNEI. CDR3 length equals 13 residues. CDR3 in amino acids: CASSGLSVTEAFF. Written as DNA, the CDR3 is TGTGCCAGCAGTGGACTTTCAGTGACTGAAGCTTTCTTT.

CDR3 coding DNA: TGTGCCAGCAGTTTAACGGGGAACACTGAAGCTTTCTTT. Protein sequence: CASSLTGNTEAFF. The chain recombines TRBV28 with TRBJ1-1; no clear D. This CDR3 spans 13 amino acids. V was clipped by 2 bases and J by 1 base, with 5 bases between them. CDR1 is MDHEN and CDR2 is SYDVKM in the germline V gene.

The CDR3 DNA sequence: TGTGCCAGCTCACCGGACAGCCTTTTGGGCGAGCAGTACTTC. It encodes CASSPDSLLGEQYF. The chain employs TRBV18 and TRBJ2-7; a weak D match, TRBD1 (6 bases). CDR3 size: 14 residues. Germline CDR1 and CDR2: KGHSH and LQKENI. V was shortened by 3 bases and J by 6 bases, with 15 bases between the two germline ends. Looking up the rest from reference TRBV18 and TRBJ2-7 gives the full variable domain: NAGVMQNPRHLVRRRGQEARLRCSPMKGHSHVYWYRQLPEEGLKFMVYLQKENIIDESGMPKERFSAEFPKEGPSILRIQQVVRGDSAAYFCASSPDSLLGEQYFGPGTRLTVT.

CDR3 sequence reads: CASSLSQANEQYF. The CDR3 DNA sequence: TGTGCCAGCAGCTTATCCCAGGCCAACGAGCAGTACTTC. The gene calls are TRBV7-9 and TRBJ2-7; no clear D. Germline V CDR1 and CDR2: SEHNR, FQNEAQ (reference sequence). The CDR3 consists of 13 residues. The V end was cut by 2 bases, the J end by 5 bases, with 10 bases between.

The CDR3 loop is CASSRTSGRSGEVDTQYF. The DNA for the CDR3 is TGTGCCAGCAGCCGGACTAGCGGGAGGAGCGGGGAGGTAGATACGCAGTATTTT. V gene TRBV7-6 combines with J gene TRBJ2-3; 14 nucleotides align to TRBD2. Trimming took 5 bases from V and 5 from J; bases not matched to a gene: 12. The CDR3 runs 18 residues. Per the germline V gene, CDR1 is SGHVS and CDR2 is FNYEAQ.

CDR3 DNA sequence: TGTGCCAGCAGCTTGGGAGCGGGGGACCCCAGGGAGACCCAGTACTTC. Protein: CASSLGAGDPRETQYF. V gene TRBV5-4 combines with J gene TRBJ2-5; TRBD2 matches at 8 bases. The germline CDR1 and CDR2 sequences are SGHNT and YYREEE (reference sequence). With 0 bases clipped from V and 5 bases from J, the junction kept 9 bases outside the gene matches. This CDR3 spans 16 amino acids.

This chain connects TRBV9 to TRBJ1-2; 7 bases match TRBD1. CDR3 length: 15 amino acids. Unmatched junction bases numbered 2, after V lost 0 bases and J lost 0 bases. Germline CDR1 and CDR2: SGDLS and YYNGEE. The CDR3 DNA follows: TGTGCCAGCAGCGTAGGGGACAGAACTAACTATGGCTACACCTTC. Residues: CASSVGDRTNYGYTF.

This chain links TRBV7-2 with TRBJ2-7; a weak D match, TRBD2 (6 bases). Germline assignment: CDR1 SGHTA and CDR2 FQGNSA. This CDR3 region has 14 residues. V lost 6 bases and J 3 bases, leaving 15 bases between the germline ends. As DNA, the CDR3 is TGTGCCAGCAGGAAGGGAGGAGCCTTCTACGAGCAGTACTTC. Residues: CASRKGGAFYEQYF.

This chain connects TRBV11-2 to TRBJ2-1, with 11 bases identical to TRBD2. From germline, CDR1 is SGHAT and CDR2 FQNNGV. The CDR3 consists of 16 residues. V lost 3 bases and J lost 4; bases outside the gene matches: 5. For the CDR3, the DNA is TGTGCCAGCAGCTTTGGGGCTAGCGGGGGGTACAATGAGCAGTTCTTC. Translation: CASSFGASGGYNEQFF.

J is TRBJ1-1 and V is TRBV12-5; 8 bases match TRBD1. The V and J ends lost 1 base and 1 base, in that order; junction bases with no gene match: 5. This CDR3 region has 16 residues. Germline V CDR1 and CDR2: LGHNT, FRNRAP. The CDR3 loop is CASGLASGTGNTEAFF. The CDR3 nucleotides are TGTGCTAGTGGTTTGGCCTCCGGGACAGGGAACACTGAAGCTTTCTTT. The complete variable domain, with remaining parts taken from reference TRBV12-5 and TRBJ1-1, reads DARVTQTPRHKVTEMGQEVTMRCQPILGHNTVFWYRQTMMQGLELLAYFRNRAPLDDSGMPKDRFSAEMPDATLATLKIQPSEPRDSAVYFCASGLASGTGNTEAFFGQGTRLTVV.

As for this clone: At one end, the junction sequence differs from germline, possibly due to a read error. The V gene is TRBV5-1, the J gene TRBJ2-7, with D maybe TRBD2 (6 bases). The CDR3 runs to 14 residues. Per germline, CDR1 SGHRS and CDR2 YFSETQ. The CDR3 sequence: CASSRDFGSSEQYF. Here the CDR3 DNA reads TGCGCCAGCAGCCGGGACTTCGGGTCCTCCGAGCAGTACTTC.

This chain links TRBV7-2 with TRBJ2-5, with D tentatively TRBD2 (6 bases). CDR1 is SGHTA, CDR2 FQGNSA, per germline. The CDR3 loop spans 14 amino acids. V dropped 1 base and J dropped 7 bases, with 13 bases sitting between them. The CDR3 spells CASSLGGARRTQYF. As DNA, the CDR3 is TGTGCCAGCAGCTTAGGCGGGGCCCGTCGGACCCAGTACTTC.